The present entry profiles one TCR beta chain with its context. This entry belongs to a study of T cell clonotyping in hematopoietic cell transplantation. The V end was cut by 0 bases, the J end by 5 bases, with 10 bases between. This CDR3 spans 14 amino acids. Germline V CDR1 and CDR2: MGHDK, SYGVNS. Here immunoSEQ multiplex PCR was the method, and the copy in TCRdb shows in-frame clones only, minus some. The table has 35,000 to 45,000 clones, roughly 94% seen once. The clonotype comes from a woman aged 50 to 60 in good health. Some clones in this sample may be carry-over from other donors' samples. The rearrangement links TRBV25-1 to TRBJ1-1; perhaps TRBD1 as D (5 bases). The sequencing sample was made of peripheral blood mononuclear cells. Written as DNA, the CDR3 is TGTGCCAGCAGTGAATATGCGGGGGGGACTGAAGCTTTCTTT. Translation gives CASSEYAGGTEAFF.